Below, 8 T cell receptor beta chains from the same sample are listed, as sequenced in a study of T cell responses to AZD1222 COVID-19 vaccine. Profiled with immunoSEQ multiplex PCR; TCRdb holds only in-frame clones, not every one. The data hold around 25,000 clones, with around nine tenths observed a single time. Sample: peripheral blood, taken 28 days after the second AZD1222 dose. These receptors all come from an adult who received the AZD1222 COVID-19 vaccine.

In nucleotides, the CDR3 is TGTGCCAGTAGTATCAGGACTAGCGGGAGTTTCCCCTACGAGCAGTACTTC. Its translation is CASSIRTSGSFPYEQYF. The rearrangement uses TRBV19 and TRBJ2-7; 13 positions agree with TRBD2. Germline CDR1 LNHDA, CDR2 SQIVND (reference sequence). The CDR3 consists of 17 residues. J lost 2 bases, V lost 3 bases, and 7 bases had no gene match.

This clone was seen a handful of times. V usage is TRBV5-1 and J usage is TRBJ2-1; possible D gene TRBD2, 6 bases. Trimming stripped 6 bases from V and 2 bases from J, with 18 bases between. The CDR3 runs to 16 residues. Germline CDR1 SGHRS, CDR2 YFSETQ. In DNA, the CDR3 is TGCGCCAGCACCCAGTTCGGGAGAATCACCTACAATGAGCAGTTCTTC. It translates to CASTQFGRITYNEQFF.

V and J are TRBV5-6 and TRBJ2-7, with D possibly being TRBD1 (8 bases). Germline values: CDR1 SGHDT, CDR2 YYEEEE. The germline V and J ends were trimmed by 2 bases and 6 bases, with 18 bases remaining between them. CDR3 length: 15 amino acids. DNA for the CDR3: TGTGCCAGCAGCTTCCTGGACAGGGAGGGGTCCGAGCAGTACTTC. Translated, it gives CASSFLDREGSEQYF.

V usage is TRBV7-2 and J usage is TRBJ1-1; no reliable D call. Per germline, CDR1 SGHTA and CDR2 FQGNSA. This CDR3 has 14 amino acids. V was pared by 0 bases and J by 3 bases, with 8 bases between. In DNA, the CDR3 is TGTGCCAGCAGCTTAGCTCCTAGGGACACTGAAGCTTTCTTT. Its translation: CASSLAPRDTEAFF.

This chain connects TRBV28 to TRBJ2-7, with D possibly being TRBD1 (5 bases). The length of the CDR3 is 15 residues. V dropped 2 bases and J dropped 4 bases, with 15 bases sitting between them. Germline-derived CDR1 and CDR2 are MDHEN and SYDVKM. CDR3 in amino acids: CASSLQGPNIYEQYF. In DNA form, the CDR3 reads TGTGCCAGCAGTTTACAGGGCCCCAACATTTACGAGCAGTACTTC.

The CDR3 reads CASSFDKAHTDTQYF. The CDR3 DNA follows: TGTGCCAGCAGTTTCGACAAGGCCCACACAGATACGCAGTATTTT. The chain recombines TRBV6-6 with TRBJ2-3; D is undetermined. V was pared by 4 bases and J by 2 bases, with 13 bases between. CDR1 is MNHNY, CDR2 SVGAGI, per germline (reference sequence). This CDR3 contains 15 residues.

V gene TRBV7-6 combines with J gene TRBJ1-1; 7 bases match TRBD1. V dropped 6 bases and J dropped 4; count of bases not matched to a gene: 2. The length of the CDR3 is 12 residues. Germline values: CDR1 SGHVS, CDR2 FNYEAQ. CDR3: CASRTGRTEAFF. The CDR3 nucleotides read TGTGCCAGCAGGACAGGGCGCACTGAAGCTTTCTTT.

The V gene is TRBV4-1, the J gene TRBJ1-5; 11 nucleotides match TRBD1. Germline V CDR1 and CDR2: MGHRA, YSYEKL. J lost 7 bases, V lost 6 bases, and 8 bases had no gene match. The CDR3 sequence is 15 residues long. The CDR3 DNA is TGCGCCAGCAGACCTGGACAGGGGGCCGGACAGCCCCAGCATTTT. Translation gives CASRPGQGAGQPQHF.